The rows below give T cell receptor beta chains drawn from one sample of a study of circulating CD8 cells and anti-PD-1 response in melanoma. Via MiXCR, TCRdb re-called the reads, giving one row per CDR3 protein. Among approximately 480 distinct CDR3 sequences, less than 8.5% were seen once, and the ten largest hold 30% to 40%. The specimen comprised CD8+ T cells from PBMCs, sampled at baseline or after one month of anti-PD-1 therapy (not recorded which). Receptor source: a human donor with melanoma. Both conserved end residues are part of each CDR3. The D gene is left open where the match is weak. Clone size is stated in some rows and not others, as once, few, many or a class when expanded.

J gene | clone size | V gene | D gene | CDR3 DNA | CDR3 protein
TRBJ2-7 | large | TRBV3-1 | NA | TGTGCCAGCAGCCAAGATCGGTTAGGGGTCAGGATATCCTACGAGCAGTACTTC | CASSQDRLGVRISYEQYF
TRBJ2-6 | large | TRBV9 | NA | TGTGCCAGCAGCGCTAGTCCCGAGGCCAACGTCCTGACTTTC | CASSASPEANVLTF
TRBJ2-7 | large | TRBV24-1 | NA | TGTGCCACCAGTGATTCTGGGGGCGGACGAGAGCAGTACTTC | CATSDSGGGREQYF
TRBJ2-3 | NA | TRBV5-4 | NA | TGTGCCAGCAGCTTGAAGGGACTAGATACGCAGTATTTT | CASSLKGLDTQYF
TRBJ2-5 | NA | TRBV5-6 | TRBD1 | TGTGCCAGCAGGAAAGGACAGGGGAAAACCCGCCAAGAGACCCAGTACTTC | CASRKGQGKTRQETQYF
TRBJ2-2 | medium-sized | TRBV12-3/TRBV12-4 | NA | TGTGCCAGCAGCCGCGGACGGGGATTCACCGGGGAGCTGTTTTTT | CASSRGRGFTGELFF
TRBJ2-7 | hyperexpanded | TRBV3-1 | TRBD2 | TGTGCCAGCAGCCCCAGCGGGGGGCTAGGCTACGAGCAGTACTTC | CASSPSGGLGYEQYF
TRBJ2-3 | few | TRBV15 | NA | TGTGCCACCAGCATGACCCGCACAGATACGCAGTATTTT | CATSMTRTDTQYF
TRBJ2-1 | large | TRBV29-1 | TRBD2 | TGCAGCGTTGGACTAGCGGGGGGGCTTGATGAGCAGTTCTTC | CSVGLAGGLDEQFF
TRBJ2-1 | medium-sized | TRBV28 | TRBD2 | TGTGCCAGCAGACCCGAGGGACTAGCGGGGGGGCTATACAATGAGCAGTTCTTC | CASRPEGLAGGLYNEQFF
TRBJ2-1 | large | TRBV7-9 | NA | TGTGCCAGCAGCTCCCGGGACTTCGGGGCCCTTGAGCAGTTCTTC | CASSSRDFGALEQFF
TRBJ2-1 | medium-sized | TRBV2 | TRBD1 | TGTGCCAGCCCCCGACGGGGACAGTCCGATGGGTTCTTC | CASPRRGQSDGFF
TRBJ2-1 | medium-sized | TRBV27 | TRBD1 | TGTGCCAGCAGGAGACAGGGATCTTACAATGAGCAGTTCTTC | CASRRQGSYNEQFF
TRBJ1-1 | large | TRBV29-1 | NA | TGCAGCGTTCGGTCGACGGGGGGGAAGGCTGAAGCTTTCTTT | CSVRSTGGKAEAFF
TRBJ2-7 | medium-sized | TRBV2 | TRBD1 | TGTGCCAGCAGTAGGGACAGGGGAACCTCCTCCTACGAGCAGTACTTC | CASSRDRGTSSYEQYF
TRBJ2-7 | large | TRBV2 | TRBD1 | TGTGCCAGCAGTGAAGGGTACAGGGGGTTCTACGAGCAGTACTTC | CASSEGYRGFYEQYF
TRBJ2-1 | large | TRBV25-1 | NA | TGTGCCAGCAGTGCGAGCAATGAGCAGTTCTTC | CASSASNEQFF
TRBJ2-6 | large | TRBV5-1 | NA | TGCGCCAGCAGCTTCAATTCTGGGGCCAACGTCCTGACTTTC | CASSFNSGANVLTF
TRBJ1-2 | medium-sized | TRBV12-3/TRBV12-4 | NA | TGTGCCAGCAGTTTAGGGGGAAGCTATGGCTACACCTTC | CASSLGGSYGYTF
TRBJ2-7 | large | TRBV27 | NA | TGTGCCAGCAGCCCCCTAGGGGGGGGGACCTACGAGCAGTACTTC | CASSPLGGGTYEQYF
TRBJ2-2 | medium-sized | TRBV27 | NA | TGTGCCAGCAGTCCCTCCTTAGGGACCGGGGAGCTGTTTTTT | CASSPSLGTGELFF
TRBJ2-3 | large | TRBV25-1 | NA | TGTGCCAGCAGTTGGGGGTTCACAGATACGCAGTATTTT | CASSWGFTDTQYF
TRBJ2-1 | few | TRBV19 | NA | TGTGCCAGTAGTATAGGAGCTTCTGAGCAGTTCTTC | CASSIGASEQFF
TRBJ2-7 | few | TRBV20-1 | TRBD1 | TGCAGTGCTCTCAGGGGGCGCGTTACCTACGAGCAGTACTTC | CSALRGRVTYEQYF
TRBJ2-2 | few | TRBV19 | NA | TGTGCCAGTAGTATGTTTCTGAACACCGGGGAGCTGTTTTTT | CASSMFLNTGELFF
TRBJ2-5 | medium-sized | TRBV29-1 | NA | TGCAGCGTTGAAGGGGGTTTTGGCAGCGTACAAGAGACCCAGTACTTC | CSVEGGFGSVQETQYF
TRBJ2-1 | large | TRBV19 | NA | TGTGCCAGTAGTCCAGGCTCTTACAATGAGCAGTTCTTC | CASSPGSYNEQFF
TRBJ2-7 | large | TRBV7-2 | NA | TGTGCCAGCAGCTTAGAGCTTACAGGCTGGGTCGAGCAGTACTTC | CASSLELTGWVEQYF
TRBJ2-2 | large | TRBV27 | NA | TGTGCCAGCAGTTTTGAGGACACATTTAACACCGGGGAGCTGTTTTTT | CASSFEDTFNTGELFF
TRBJ2-7 | medium-sized | TRBV7-9 | TRBD2 | TGTGCCAGCAGCGGCGCTAGCGGGGGAAACGAGCAGTACTTC | CASSGASGGNEQYF
TRBJ1-2 | large | TRBV7-9 | TRBD1 | TGTGCCAGCAGCCAGACAGGGCTGTATGGCTACACCTTC | CASSQTGLYGYTF
TRBJ1-1 | large | TRBV27 | NA | TGTGCCAGCAGTTTTCCCACCTTGAACACTGAAGCTTTCTTT | CASSFPTLNTEAFF
TRBJ1-4 | NA | TRBV2 | NA | TGTGCCAGCAACCCGACCGGGGCGTTGAATGAAAAACTGTTTTTT | CASNPTGALNEKLFF
TRBJ1-3 | large | TRBV29-1 | NA | TGCAGCGCCGGAACCCACTCTGGAAACACCATATATTTT | CSAGTHSGNTIYF
TRBJ1-2 | medium-sized | TRBV5-1 | TRBD1 | TGCGCCAGCAGCTTGGCCTGGGGACAGTTCTATGGCTACACCTTC | CASSLAWGQFYGYTF
TRBJ2-3 | medium-sized | TRBV28 | NA | TGTGCCATCTCAGAGGGTTGGTCAGATACGCAGTATTTT | CAISEGWSDTQYF
TRBJ2-1 | few | TRBV7-2 | TRBD2 | TGTGCCAGCAGCTTGAGGACTAGCGGGTTACCTCATGAGCAGTTCTTC | CASSLRTSGLPHEQFF
TRBJ2-7 | large | TRBV9 | TRBD1 | TGTGCCAGCAGCGTATACCCCGACAGGGCGGACGAGCAGTACTTC | CASSVYPDRADEQYF
TRBJ1-3 | few | TRBV28 | NA | TGTGCCAGCAGTTTAAACTCCGTCTCTGGAAACACCATATATTTT | CASSLNSVSGNTIYF